The 2 T cell receptor beta chains listed next were all sequenced from one sample in a study of T cell repertoires in cytomegalovirus infection. MiXCR, applied by TCRdb to the reads, yields one record per CDR3 protein. Of under 500,000 distinct CDR3 sequences listed, roughly 43% are singletons. Antigens of these TCRs are unknown. This material consisted of cultured PBMCs, taken from culture after CMV antigen stimulation. The receptors here all came from a human donor in good health (CMV status not recorded). Some clones in this sample may be carry-over from other donors' samples.

The chain employs TRBV27 and TRBJ2-2; possibly TRBD1 or TRBD2 for D (5 bases each). V lost 2 bases and J 5 bases, leaving 9 bases between the germline ends. The CDR3 runs 14 residues. Germline V gene sequence: CDR1 MNHEY, CDR2 SMNVEV (reference sequence). DNA for the CDR3: TGTGCCAGCAGTTTAACGGGACCAACCGGGGAGCTGTTTTTT. This sequence encodes CASSLTGPTGELFF.

The CDR3, as DNA: TGCGCCAGCAGTCAACCGGGACAGGGGATCAGCTCCTACGAGCAGTACTTC. Translation: CASSQPGQGISSYEQYF. The chain has TRBV5-1 and TRBJ2-7; 10 bases line up with TRBD1. Germline V gene lookup returns CDR1 SGHRS and CDR2 YFSETQ. V was pared by 5 bases and J by 0 bases, with 11 bases of the junction left unmatched. The CDR3 is made up of 17 amino acids.